This paragraph reports one T cell receptor beta chain. Its antigen is as yet unknown. The study ran its PCR with 60 Vbeta and 13 Jbeta primers. The table came from immunoSEQ multiplex PCR; TCRdb's copy has only in-frame clones and leaves some out. This repertoire shows 150,000 to 200,000 clones, about 80% found once; its top ten account for approximately 2%. CDR1 is SGHNT, CDR2 YENEEA, per germline. This CDR3 is 16 amino acids long. The V gene end was trimmed by 5 bases and the J gene end by 5 bases; junction bases not matched to a gene: 9. The record originates from a study of cytomegalovirus exposure and HLA in healthy donors. Study-level findings and limits: TRBV6-2, TRBV6-3 and some other V segments were unresolvable in 87-base-pair reads. Researchers reported in a later analysis that common viral pathogens appeared linked to several top clusters. Clonal expansion, a later analysis showed, was greater in HLA-associated TCR beta chains than in equally common others. TCR beta V- and J-gene trimming, according to a later analysis, was linked to a missense DCLRE1C variant.

The sample taken for sequencing was PBMCs. The source of this sequence is a woman between 18 and 30 years old in good health and CMV-seropositive. This chain connects TRBV11-3 to TRBJ2-1; 10 bases map to TRBD2. The CDR3 DNA sequence: TGTGCCAGCAGCCCCCATAGCGGGGGGCTCGACAATGAGCAGTTCTTC. Translation gives CASSPHSGGLDNEQFF.